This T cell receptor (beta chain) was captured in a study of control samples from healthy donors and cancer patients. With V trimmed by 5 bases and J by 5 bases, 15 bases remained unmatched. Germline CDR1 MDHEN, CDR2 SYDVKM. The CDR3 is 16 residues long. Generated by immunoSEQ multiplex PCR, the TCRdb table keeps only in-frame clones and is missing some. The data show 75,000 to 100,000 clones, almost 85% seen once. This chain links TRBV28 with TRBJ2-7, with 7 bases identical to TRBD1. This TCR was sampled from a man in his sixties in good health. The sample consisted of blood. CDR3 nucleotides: TGTGCCAGCAGTCCAGGGACAGTCGGGAAGTCCCACGAGCAGTACTTC. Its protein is CASSPGTVGKSHEQYF.